A single sample is the source of the 13 T cell receptor beta chains below, sequenced in a study of blood T cell repertoires in COVID-19. Only in-frame clones appear in the TCRdb table, and some are missing; sequencing was by immunoSEQ multiplex PCR. The sample records 150,000 to 250,000 clones, roughly 84% being singletons. Sequenced input: PBMCs or T cells enriched from blood (not recorded which). All receptors derive from a man aged 35-49 years who had recovered from COVID-19.

This clone was detected once. The chain has TRBV7-9 and TRBJ2-1; 9 bases agree with TRBD2. Germline V gene sequence: CDR1 SEHNR, CDR2 FQNEAQ (reference sequence). Trimming cost V 3 bases and J 4 bases; bases outside gene matches: 10. CDR3 size: 17 residues. CDR3 nucleotides: TGTGCCAGCAGCTTCAGAGACCGACTAGCGGAATACAATGAGCAGTTCTTC. It yields the protein CASSFRDRLAEYNEQFF.

The chain is built from TRBV6-5 and TRBJ1-2; 7 bases align to TRBD1. CDR3 size: 13 residues. In germline, CDR1 is MNHEY, CDR2 SVGAGI. The V and J ends lost 6 bases and 5 bases, in that order; junction bases with no gene match: 6. The CDR3 nucleotides read TGTGCCAGCAGCCGGGACAGTACTTATGGCTACACCTTC. This encodes CASSRDSTYGYTF.

The chain employs TRBV6-6 and TRBJ1-2; TRBD1 aligns across 8 bases. V lost 4 bases to trimming and J lost 4 bases; unmatched junction nucleotides: 8. CDR1 and CDR2 from the germline V gene are MNHNY and SVGAGI (reference sequence). The CDR3 length is 15 residues. The chain's CDR3 is CASSSGQTGAYGYTF. The CDR3 coding sequence is TGTGCCAGCAGTTCCGGTCAGACAGGGGCCTATGGCTACACCTTC.

This CDR3 reads CASSLHQGYEQYF. The CDR3 DNA follows: TGCGCCAGCAGCTTGCACCAGGGGTACGAGCAGTACTTC. J is TRBJ2-7 and V is TRBV5-1, with TRBD1 as a possible D gene (6 bases). CDR3 length equals 13 residues. V shed 1 base and J shed 4 bases, with 9 bases lying between them. The germline V gene encodes CDR1 SGHRS and CDR2 YFSETQ.

The chain joins TRBV7-2 to TRBJ2-1; TRBD1 matches 9 bases. The V gene's germline CDR1 is SGHTA and CDR2 FQGNSA. The length of the CDR3 is 14 residues. The ends lost 2 bases at V and 9 bases at J; junction bases unmatched: 5. The CDR3 region has the DNA TGTGCCAGCAGCTTATCCGGGACAGGGTCTGAGCAGTTCTTC. Translating gives CASSLSGTGSEQFF.

The chain joins TRBV6-5 to TRBJ2-2; D is uncertain. Germline CDR1 is MNHEY and CDR2 is SVGAGI. The V end lost 6 bases, the J end lost 5 bases, and 16 bases lay between the germline ends. The CDR3 sequence is 15 residues long. The CDR3 protein is CASRNMGIETGELFF. The CDR3 region has the DNA TGTGCCAGCAGGAACATGGGCATCGAAACCGGGGAGCTGTTTTTT.

The gene calls are TRBV4-1 and TRBJ1-1; D remains ambiguous. This CDR3 is 14 amino acids long. Germline-derived CDR1 and CDR2 are MGHRA and YSYEKL. With 0 bases removed from V and 4 bases from J, the gap between germline ends came to 9 bases. In DNA, the CDR3 is TGCGCCAGCAGCCAAGATTCCCTAGTCACTGAAGCTTTCTTT. Protein product: CASSQDSLVTEAFF.

Here the CDR3 DNA reads TGTGCCAGCAGCCCGGGACACCATCAATACAATGAGCAGTTCTTC. This codes for CASSPGHHQYNEQFF. The V and J genes are TRBV7-2 and TRBJ2-1, with a possible D match to TRBD1 (6 bases). The germline V and J ends were trimmed by 5 bases and 4 bases, with 15 bases remaining between them. Germline CDR1 is SGHTA and CDR2 is FQGNSA. This CDR3 contains 15 residues. Supplemented by reference TRBV7-2 and TRBJ2-1, the full variable domain reads GAGVSQSPSNKVTEKGKDVELRCDPISGHTALYWYRQSLGQGLEFLIYFQGNSAPDKSGLPSDRFSAERTGGSVSTLTIQRTQQEDSAVYLCASSPGHHQYNEQFFGPGTRLTVL.

The chain joins TRBV28 to TRBJ1-3; possibly TRBD1 for D (5 bases). Germline V CDR1 and CDR2: MDHEN, SYDVKM. V was pared by 6 bases and J by 0 bases, with 15 bases between. The CDR3 loop spans 16 amino acids. DNA of the CDR3: TGTGCCAGCAGCAGTTTGGGCCAGGGCTCTGGAAACACCATATATTTT. It specifies CASSSLGQGSGNTIYF.

This rearrangement joins TRBV6-9 to TRBJ1-1, with 8 nucleotides matching TRBD1. The CDR3 is made up of 14 amino acids. V was clipped by 4 bases and J by 5 bases; unmatched bases: 6. Germline-derived CDR1 and CDR2 are MNHGY and SVAAGI. CDR3 sequence (DNA): TGTGCCAGCAGTTCACGGACAGGGCGGACTGAAGCTTTCTTT. Translation gives CASSSRTGRTEAFF.

CDR3 nucleotide sequence: TGTGCCAGCAGTAAATGGGACAGAAACACTGAAGCTTTCTTT. Residues: CASSKWDRNTEAFF. This chain joins TRBV2 and TRBJ1-1; 7 nucleotides align to TRBD1. J lost 2 bases, V lost 5 bases, and 5 bases had no gene match. CDR1 is SNHLY, CDR2 FYNNEI, per germline. The CDR3 covers 14 residues. Looking up the rest from reference TRBV2 and TRBJ1-1 gives the full variable domain: EPEVTQTPSHQVTQMGQEVILRCVPISNHLYFYWYRQILGQKVEFLVSFYNNEISEKSEIFDDQFSVERPDGSNFTLKIRSTKLEDSAMYFCASSKWDRNTEAFFGQGTRLTVV.

The gene calls are TRBV7-9 and TRBJ1-1; TRBD1 matches at 9 bases. The CDR3 has 15 amino acids. Trimming took 3 bases from V and 5 from J; bases not matched to a gene: 7. Germline values: CDR1 SEHNR, CDR2 FQNEAQ (reference sequence). This CDR3 reads CASSFMGQGGTEAFF. The CDR3 DNA is TGTGCCAGCAGCTTTATGGGACAGGGAGGGACTGAAGCTTTCTTT.

The chain has TRBV30 and TRBJ2-7; a weak D match, TRBD2 (6 bases). There are 14 residues in the CDR3. Germline V gene data show CDR1 as GTSNPN and CDR2 as SVGIG (reference sequence). The V end lost 5 bases, the J end lost 2 bases, and 16 bases lay between the germline ends. The CDR3 spells CAWGPGVAPYEQYF. The CDR3 nucleotides are TGTGCCTGGGGACCGGGGGTCGCGCCCTACGAGCAGTACTTC.